The sequence of this TCR beta chain was determined in a study of blood T cell repertoires in COVID-19. The CDR3 loop spans 12 amino acids. V lost 3 bases to trimming and J lost 10 bases, with 10 bases between them. CDR1 and CDR2 (germline): LNHDA, SQIVND (reference sequence). This clone was found once. Seattle's enrolled individuals joined amid active infection and were then monitored longitudinally. Libraries were prepared by immunoSEQ multiplex PCR; TCRdb keeps only in-frame clonotypes and omits some of them. Of 150,000 to 200,000 clones listed, roughly four fifths were seen once; the top ten hold approximately 8%.

Sequencing used peripheral blood. The V gene is TRBV19, the J gene TRBJ2-1; perhaps TRBD1 as D (6 bases). The TCR was taken from a woman aged 70 to 79 with COVID-19, enrolled during active disease. CDR3 protein: CASSISGVEQFF. In DNA, the CDR3 is TGTGCCAGTAGTATTTCAGGGGTCGAGCAGTTCTTC.